This T cell receptor beta chain was recorded in a study of regulatory T cells in long-lasting Graves disease. Study observations and caveats: Persistent Graves' cases showed lower TCR diversity than newly diagnosed cases. Newly diagnosed disease favored TRBV20-1 and TRBJ2-1 over persistent disease.

CDR3-region Arm-PCR and iRepertoire HTBI primers produced the TCR beta libraries. Using its own MiXCR run on the multiplex PCR reads, TCRdb lists one record per CDR3 protein. Seen here are 530,000 or so distinct CDR3 sequences, about 16% observed once, and the top ten hold 12%. Time point meaning: newly diagnosed GD, antithyroid drugs for less than 3 months. From PBMCs, RNA was extracted and then used to make the TCR library. The CDR3 runs to 14 residues. V was pared by 3 bases and J by 0 bases, with 8 bases between. Looked up from germline, CDR1 is SEHNR and CDR2 is FQNEAQ (reference sequence). This clonotype appeared a few times. Its antigen is not known. These same data were also listed under a study on T cells in Graves' hyperthyroidism and ophthalmopathy. This second study notes: Most clonotypes that expanded in the thyroid above 0.001 also showed up in blood.

Sequenced here: peripheral blood mononuclear cells (PBMCs), sampled at new diagnosis, from a patient treated with antithyroid drugs. The chain employs TRBV7-9 and TRBJ1-2; D perhaps matches TRBD1 (5 bases). The source is a man in his late teens or twenties with Graves disease. The DNA of the CDR3 is TGTGCCAGCAGCTTTGCAGGGTCTAACTATGGCTACACCTTC. Amino acids: CASSFAGSNYGYTF.